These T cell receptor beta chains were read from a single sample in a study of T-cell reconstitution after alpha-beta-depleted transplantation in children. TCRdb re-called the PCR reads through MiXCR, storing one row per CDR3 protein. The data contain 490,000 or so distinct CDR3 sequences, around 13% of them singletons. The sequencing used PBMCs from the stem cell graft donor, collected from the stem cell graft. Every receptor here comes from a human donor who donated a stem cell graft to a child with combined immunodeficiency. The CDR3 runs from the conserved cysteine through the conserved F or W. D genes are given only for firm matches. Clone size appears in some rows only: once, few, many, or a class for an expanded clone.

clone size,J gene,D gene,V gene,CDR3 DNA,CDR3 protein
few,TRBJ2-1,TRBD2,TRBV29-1,TGCAGCGACCACCTAGCGGGAAAAAGCTCCTACAATGAGCAGTTCTTC,CSDHLAGKSSYNEQFF
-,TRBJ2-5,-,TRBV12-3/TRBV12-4,TGTGCCAGCAGCCTGTCTCAACTGGAGACCCAGTACTTC,CASSLSQLETQYF
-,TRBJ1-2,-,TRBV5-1,TGCGCCAGCAGCTCGGGAGACATAAGCTACACCTTC,CASSSGDISYTF
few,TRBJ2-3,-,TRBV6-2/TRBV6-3,TGTGCCAGCAGCCCCGCATTTGCTACGCAGTATTTT,CASSPAFATQYF
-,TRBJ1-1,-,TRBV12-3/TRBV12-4,TGTGCCAGCAGCCTAACCGGTCGGCGGGGGATCACTGAAGCTTTCTTT,CASSLTGRRGITEAFF
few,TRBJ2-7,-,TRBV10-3,TGTGCCACGGGGAGAGGGACCTACGAGCAGTACTTC,CATGRGTYEQYF
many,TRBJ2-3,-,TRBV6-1,TGTGCCAGCAGCTTTAATACGCAGTATTTT,CASSFNTQYF
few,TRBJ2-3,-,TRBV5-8,TGTGCCAGCAGTTTAGGGGCCGGACAGCACACAGATACGCAGTATTTT,CASSLGAGQHTDTQYF
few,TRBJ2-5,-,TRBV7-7,TGTGCCAGCAGCCCGTATACAGTAGCCGGGGAGACCCAGTACTTC,CASSPYTVAGETQYF
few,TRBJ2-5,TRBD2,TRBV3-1,TGTGCCAGCAGCCAAGATCCGGGAGGGTCAGAGACCCAGTACTTC,CASSQDPGGSETQYF
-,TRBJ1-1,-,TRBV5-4,TGTGCCAGCAGCTCATCAGGGAACACTGAAGCTTTCTTT,CASSSSGNTEAFF
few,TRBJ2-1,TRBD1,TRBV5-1,TGCGCCAGCAGCTTGGAGGGGGCCCCCTCCTACAATGAGCAGTTCTTC,CASSLEGAPSYNEQFF
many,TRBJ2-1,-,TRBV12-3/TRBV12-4,TGTGCCAGCACCGGATGGGCATACAATGAGCAGTTCTTC,CASTGWAYNEQFF
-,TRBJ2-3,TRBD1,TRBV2,TGTGCCAGCAGTGGCCTTCCGGGACAGGGGTGGAATACGCAGTATTTT,CASSGLPGQGWNTQYF
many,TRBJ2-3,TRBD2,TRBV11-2,TGTGCCAGCAGCTTCTCCGGGACTAAGCAGTATTTT,CASSFSGTKQYF
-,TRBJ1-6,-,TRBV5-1,TGCGCCAGCAGCTTGGCCGAGATAAACGCGTCACCCCTCCACTTT,CASSLAEINASPLHF
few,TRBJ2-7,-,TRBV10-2,TGCGCCAGCAAGAATACTAGAAATTTGGGCTACGAGCAGTACTTC,CASKNTRNLGYEQYF
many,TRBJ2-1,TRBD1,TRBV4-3,TGCGCCAGCAGCCACGCCGTTGGACAGGGGGGCCATGAGCAGTTCTTC,CASSHAVGQGGHEQFF
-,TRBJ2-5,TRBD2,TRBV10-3,TGTGCCATCAGTGAGCAGGCTAGCGGGAACCAAGAGACCCAGTACTTC,CAISEQASGNQETQYF
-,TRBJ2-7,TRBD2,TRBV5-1,TGCGCCAGCAGCAGAACTATAGCGGGAGCCTACGAGCAGTACTTC,CASSRTIAGAYEQYF
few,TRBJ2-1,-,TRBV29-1,TGCAGCGTTGATCGGGCAGGGCTCAATGAGCAGTTCTTC,CSVDRAGLNEQFF
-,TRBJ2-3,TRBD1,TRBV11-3,TGTGCCAGCAGCCATCAGGGGGCTAGCTCCCCCCCAGATACGCAGTATTTT,CASSHQGASSPPDTQYF
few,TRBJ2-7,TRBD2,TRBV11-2,TGTGCCAGCAGCTTTAGCGGGAGTTTCGACGAGCAGTACTTC,CASSFSGSFDEQYF
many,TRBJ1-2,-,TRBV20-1,TGCAGTGCTCTCGCACCCGAAAATGGCTACACCTTC,CSALAPENGYTF
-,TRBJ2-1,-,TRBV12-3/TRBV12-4,TGTGCCAGCAGTTTTGGAGGGAGAGGGGCCAATGAGCAGTTCTTC,CASSFGGRGANEQFF
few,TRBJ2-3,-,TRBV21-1,TGTGCCAGCAGCAAAGGGGGATGGGACAGGGGTACAGATACGCAGTATTTT,CASSKGGWDRGTDTQYF
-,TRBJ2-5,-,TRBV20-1,TGCAGTGCTAGCTTAATGGAGGAGACCCAGTACTTC,CSASLMEETQYF
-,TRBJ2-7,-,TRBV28,TGTGCCAGCAGTTACGGGACATGGCGCACAACAACCAAGGTGCAGTACTTC,CASSYGTWRTTTKVQYF
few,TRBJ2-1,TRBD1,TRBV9,TGTGCCAGCAGCGTAGAGTCCTACAGGGGGCGTATTGAGCAGTTCTTC,CASSVESYRGRIEQFF
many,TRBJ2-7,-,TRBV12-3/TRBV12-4,TGTGCCAGCAGTTTGCTCGACTACGAGCAGTACTTC,CASSLLDYEQYF
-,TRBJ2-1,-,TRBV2,TGTGCCAGCAGTGAAGACGTTGATGAGCAGTTCTTC,CASSEDVDEQFF
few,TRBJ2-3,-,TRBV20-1,TGCAGTGCTAACTTTCGGGAGCCCAGCACAGATACGCAGTATTTT,CSANFREPSTDTQYF
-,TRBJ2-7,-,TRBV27,TGTGCCAGCAGGATAACTCGGAAAACCTACGAGCAGTACTTC,CASRITRKTYEQYF
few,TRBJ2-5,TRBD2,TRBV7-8,TGTGCCAGCAGCCGTGCAAGCGGGGGGTATGAGGTGGAGACCCAGTACTTC,CASSRASGGYEVETQYF
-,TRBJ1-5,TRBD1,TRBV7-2,TGTGCCAGCAGCTTAGCGCTCGGGACAGTGAGCAATCAGCCCCAGCATTTT,CASSLALGTVSNQPQHF
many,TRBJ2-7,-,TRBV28,TGTGCCAGCAGGGGTCGAGGGGGGCTATACGAGCAGTACTTC,CASRGRGGLYEQYF
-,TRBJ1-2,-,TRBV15,TGTGCCACCAGCACTCCTGTCAGGGGCGGCTATGGCTACACCTTC,CATSTPVRGGYGYTF
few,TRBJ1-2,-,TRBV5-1,TGCGCCAGCGGGGTCGGCAACTATGGCTACACCTTC,CASGVGNYGYTF
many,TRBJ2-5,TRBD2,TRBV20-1,TGCAGTGCTAGATCGGTCGGAACACTAGCGGATTACCAAGAGACCCAGTACTTC,CSARSVGTLADYQETQYF
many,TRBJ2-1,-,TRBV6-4,TGTGCCAGCAGTGAGGACAGCTCCTACAATGAGCAGTTCTTC,CASSEDSSYNEQFF
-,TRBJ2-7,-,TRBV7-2,TGTGCCAGCAGCTTAGGCGGATCCCTCTCCTACGAGCAGTACTTC,CASSLGGSLSYEQYF
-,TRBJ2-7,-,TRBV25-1,TGTGCCAGCAGTGGTCAGGTGGACTACGAGCAGTACTTC,CASSGQVDYEQYF
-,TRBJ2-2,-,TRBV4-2,TGTGCCAGCAGCCAAGTTCAATCCACCGGGGAGCTGTTTTTT,CASSQVQSTGELFF
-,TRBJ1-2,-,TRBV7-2,TGTGCCAGCAGCGAACAGAAACCGTATGGCTACACCTTC,CASSEQKPYGYTF
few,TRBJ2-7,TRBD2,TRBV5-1,TGCGCCAGCAGCTTAACTAGCGGGAGGCCCTACGAGCAGTACTTC,CASSLTSGRPYEQYF
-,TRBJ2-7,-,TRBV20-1,TGCAGTGCTAGAGATGGGGCGAACTACGAGCAGTACTTC,CSARDGANYEQYF
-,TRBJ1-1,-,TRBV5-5,TGTGCCAGCAGCTTGGAATTATTTGAAGCTTTCTTT,CASSLELFEAFF
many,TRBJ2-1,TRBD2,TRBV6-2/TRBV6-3,TGTGCCAGCAGTTCCGGGGGGGGAACCTACAATGAGCAGTTCTTC,CASSSGGGTYNEQFF
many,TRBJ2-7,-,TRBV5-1,TGCGCCAGCAGCTTGAGGCAGGGAACCTACGAGCAGTACTTC,CASSLRQGTYEQYF
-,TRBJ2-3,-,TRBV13,TGTGCCAGCAGCCCACCCACGGGGGCGTTGGCAGATACGCAGTATTTT,CASSPPTGALADTQYF
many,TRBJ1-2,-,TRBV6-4,TGTGCCAGCCCCCAAGCTGGTACTGTTGGCTATGGCTACACCTTC,CASPQAGTVGYGYTF
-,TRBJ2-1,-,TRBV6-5,TGTGCCAGCAGTTACTCGAAGTACAATGAGCAGTTCTTC,CASSYSKYNEQFF
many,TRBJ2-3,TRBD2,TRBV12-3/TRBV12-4,TGTGCCAGCAGTTTACGGCCAGGTCTAGCGGGGGGGCCAGTCGCAGATACGCAGTATTTT,CASSLRPGLAGGPVADTQYF
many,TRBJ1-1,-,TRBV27,TGTGCCAGCAGTTTCGGGGCAAACACTGAAGCTTTCTTT,CASSFGANTEAFF
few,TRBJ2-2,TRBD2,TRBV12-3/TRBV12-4,TGTGCCAGCAAGGCCCCCCTAGCGGGAAACACCGGGGAGCTGTTTTTT,CASKAPLAGNTGELFF
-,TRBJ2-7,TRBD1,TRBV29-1,TGCAGCGTTGGTTTTGGGACAGCCTACGAGCAGTACTTC,CSVGFGTAYEQYF
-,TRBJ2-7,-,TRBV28,TGTGCCAGCACCCAAGCCTACGAGCAGTACTTC,CASTQAYEQYF
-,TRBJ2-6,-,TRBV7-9,TGTGCCAGCAGCTTAGGGGAGGCCACTTTGACTTTC,CASSLGEATLTF
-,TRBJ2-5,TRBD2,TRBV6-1,TGTGCCAGCAGTGATATAGCGGGTTTAGAGACCCAGTACTTC,CASSDIAGLETQYF
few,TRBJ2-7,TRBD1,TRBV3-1,TGTGCCAGCAGCCCCTCCTCCCGGGACAGGGTCTACGAGCAGTACTTC,CASSPSSRDRVYEQYF